Described below is a single T cell receptor beta chain sequence and its context. Its target is unknown. These data originate in a study of vaccination and CD4 T cells after COVID-19. The assay that was used to sequence DNA from cultured CD4+ T cells was the Oncomine TCR Beta short-read assay. TCRdb re-called the PCR reads with MiXCR, one entry per CDR3 protein. Among 11,000 to 15,000 distinct CDR3 sequences listed, roughly 75% were seen once. Documented treatment: roughly 10-day PBMC culture with coronavirus spike peptide pools or control peptides (ViraFEST assay). The CDR3 totals 16 residues. Trimming took off 5 bases at V and 3 bases at J, with 19 bases between the two ends. Germline V gives CDR1 MDHEN, CDR2 SYDVKM.

The TCR sequence derives from a human donor who had recovered from COVID-19. This sequence joins TRBV28 and TRBJ1-1; TRBD1 might be the D (5 bases). The sequencing sample was made of CD4+ T cells from blood, cultured in vitro. The CDR3 is CASSPPQGTGDTEAFF. The CDR3 nucleotides read TGTGCCAGCAGTCCCCCCCAGGGAACTGGGGACACTGAAGCTTTCTTT.